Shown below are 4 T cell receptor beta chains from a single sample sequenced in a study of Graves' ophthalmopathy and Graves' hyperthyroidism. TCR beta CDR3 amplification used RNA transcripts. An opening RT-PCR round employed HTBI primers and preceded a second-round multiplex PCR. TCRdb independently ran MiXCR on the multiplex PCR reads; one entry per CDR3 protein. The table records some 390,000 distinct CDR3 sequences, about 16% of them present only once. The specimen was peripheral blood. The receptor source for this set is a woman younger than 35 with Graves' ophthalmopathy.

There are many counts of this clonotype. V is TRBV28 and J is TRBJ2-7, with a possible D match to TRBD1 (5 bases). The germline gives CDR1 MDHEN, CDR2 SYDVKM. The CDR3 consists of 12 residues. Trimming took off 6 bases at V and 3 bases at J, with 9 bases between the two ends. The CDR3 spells CASSDGHYEQYF. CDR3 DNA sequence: TGTGCCAGCAGCGACGGACACTACGAGCAGTACTTC.

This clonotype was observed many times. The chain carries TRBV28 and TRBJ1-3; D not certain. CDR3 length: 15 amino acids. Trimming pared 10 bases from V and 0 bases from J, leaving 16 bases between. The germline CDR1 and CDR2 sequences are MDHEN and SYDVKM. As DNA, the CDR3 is TGTGCCACCCATGACACCTTATCCTCTGGAAACACCATATATTTT. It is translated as CATHDTLSSGNTIYF.

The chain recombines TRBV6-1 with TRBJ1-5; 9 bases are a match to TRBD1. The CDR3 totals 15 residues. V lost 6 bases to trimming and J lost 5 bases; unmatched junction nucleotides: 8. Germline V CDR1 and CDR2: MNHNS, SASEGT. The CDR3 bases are TGTGCCAGCAGCGGGACACAGGGGGCGGATCAGCCCCAGCATTTT. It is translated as CASSGTQGADQPQHF.

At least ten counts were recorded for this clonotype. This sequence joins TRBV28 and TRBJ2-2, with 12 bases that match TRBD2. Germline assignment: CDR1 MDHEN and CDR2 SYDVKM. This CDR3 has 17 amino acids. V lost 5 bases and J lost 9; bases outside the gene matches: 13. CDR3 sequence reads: CASSGLAGPWAGWELFF. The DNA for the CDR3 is TGTGCCAGCAGTGGACTAGCGGGGCCCTGGGCGGGGTGGGAGCTGTTTTTT.